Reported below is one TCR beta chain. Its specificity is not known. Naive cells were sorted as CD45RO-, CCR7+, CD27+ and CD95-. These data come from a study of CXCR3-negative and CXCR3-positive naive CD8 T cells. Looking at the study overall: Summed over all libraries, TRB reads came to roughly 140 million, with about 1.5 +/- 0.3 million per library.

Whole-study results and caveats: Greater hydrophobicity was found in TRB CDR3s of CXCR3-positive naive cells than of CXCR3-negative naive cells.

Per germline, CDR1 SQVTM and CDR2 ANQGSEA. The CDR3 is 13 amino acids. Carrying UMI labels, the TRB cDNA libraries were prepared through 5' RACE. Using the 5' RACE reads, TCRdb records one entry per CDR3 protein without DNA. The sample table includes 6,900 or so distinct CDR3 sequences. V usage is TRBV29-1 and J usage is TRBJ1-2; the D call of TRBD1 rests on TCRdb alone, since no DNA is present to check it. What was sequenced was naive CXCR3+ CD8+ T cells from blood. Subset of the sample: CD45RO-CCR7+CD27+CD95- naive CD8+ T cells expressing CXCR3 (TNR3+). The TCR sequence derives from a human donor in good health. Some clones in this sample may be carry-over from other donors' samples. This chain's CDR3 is CSVETGINYGYTF.